One and the same sample provided the 2 T cell receptor beta chains below, sequenced in a study of cytomegalovirus exposure and HLA in healthy donors. Primers included in the PCR were 60 Vbeta and 13 Jbeta primers. Sequenced by immunoSEQ multiplex PCR; TCRdb stores in-frame clones only, minus some. The repertoire holds about 160,000 clones, approximately 77% seen once, with less than 2.5% in the top ten. The sequencing sample was made of PBMCs. The origin of the receptors is a man aged 50-60 years in good health and CMV-seropositive.

The rearrangement uses TRBV29-1 and TRBJ1-2; tentative D call: TRBD1 (6 bases). Per the germline V gene, CDR1 is SQVTM and CDR2 is ANQGSEA. Deletions cut 6 bases from V and 8 bases from J, with 13 bases between. CDR3 length: 11 residues. CDR3 amino acids: CSVAGGDGYTF. CDR3 sequence (DNA): TGCAGCGTCGCGGGGGGCGACGGCTACACCTTC.

The chain has TRBV18 and TRBJ2-5, with 9 nucleotides matching TRBD1. The end of the DNA fits TRBJ2-7 better, so the J call may be wrong. Germline V gene lookup returns CDR1 KGHSH and CDR2 LQKENI. This CDR3 has 15 residues. CDR3 protein: CASSPTGTGPYEQYF. Written as DNA, the CDR3 is TGTGCCAGCTCACCGACCGGGACAGGGCCTTACGAGCAGTACTTC.